This is a list of T cell receptor beta chains from one sample in a study of T-cell memory formation after mild COVID-19. TCRdb itself ran the 5' RACE reads through MiXCR, one entry per CDR3 protein. The sample has 470,000 or so distinct CDR3 sequences, about 20% seen once. The specimen was PBMCs or a T cell subset sorted from them (not recorded which). Every receptor here comes from an adult woman who had mild COVID-19 (a few samples of this study predate the infection). Cell type and time point are not known. Each CDR3 is given with its conserved first and last residue. D genes are given only for firm matches. The listing skips clone size in some rows; elsewhere it reads once, few, many or a size class.

CDR3: CATKTGGFSNQPQHF
DNA: TGTGCCACCAAGACAGGGGGGTTTAGCAATCAGCCCCAGCATTTT
J: TRBJ1-5
V: TRBV15
D: TRBD1
size: few

CDR3: CASSLEAGSVTGELFF
DNA: TGCGCCAGCAGCTTGGAGGCGGGGAGCGTCACCGGGGAGCTGTTTTTT
J: TRBJ2-2
V: TRBV5-1
D: -
size: -

CDR3: CASSSGYRSLQETQYF
DNA: TGTGCCAGCAGCAGCGGCTACAGGAGCCTCCAAGAGACCCAGTACTTC
J: TRBJ2-5
V: TRBV5-8
D: -
size: few

CDR3: CASSREGIQYF
DNA: TGTGCCAGCTCCAGGGAAGGCATTCAGTACTTC
J: TRBJ2-4
V: TRBV18
D: -
size: -

CDR3: CASSPGEGYPLHF
DNA: TGTGCCAGCAGCCCCGGTGAGGGGTATCCCCTCCACTTT
J: TRBJ1-6
V: TRBV9
D: -
size: -

CDR3: CASRYSGEGETQYF
DNA: TGTGCCAGCAGGTATAGCGGGGAGGGAGAGACCCAGTACTTC
J: TRBJ2-5
V: TRBV3-1
D: TRBD2
size: -

CDR3: CASSVEVGTPYEQYF
DNA: TGTGCCAGCAGCGTAGAGGTAGGCACCCCCTACGAGCAGTACTTC
J: TRBJ2-7
V: TRBV9
D: -
size: few

CDR3: CASSPRWQGVSYEQYF
DNA: TGCGCCAGCAGCCCAAGGTGGCAGGGGGTTTCCTACGAGCAGTACTTC
J: TRBJ2-7
V: TRBV5-1
D: TRBD1
size: -

CDR3: CASSQDRAGEAFF
DNA: TGTGCCAGCAGCCAAGATCGTGCAGGTGAAGCTTTCTTT
J: TRBJ1-1
V: TRBV4-2
D: -
size: -

CDR3: CASRGSTDTQYF
DNA: TGTGCCAGCAGGGGTTCCACAGATACGCAGTATTTT
J: TRBJ2-3
V: TRBV2
D: -
size: -

CDR3: CASSPSPGTGGETQYF
DNA: TGCGCCAGCAGCCCAAGTCCCGGGACAGGGGGCGAGACCCAGTACTTC
J: TRBJ2-5
V: TRBV5-1
D: TRBD1
size: few

CDR3: CASSPGQGLGGYTF
DNA: TGTGCCAGTAGCCCGGGACAGGGGTTAGGTGGCTACACCTTC
J: TRBJ1-2
V: TRBV19
D: TRBD1
size: many

CDR3: CASNFGGRGGQPQHF
DNA: TGTGCCAGCAATTTCGGTGGCAGGGGAGGTCAGCCCCAGCATTTT
J: TRBJ1-5
V: TRBV28
D: -
size: -

CDR3: CASSPLSVGQTQYF
DNA: TGTGCCAGCAGCCCACTCTCAGTGGGCCAGACCCAGTACTTC
J: TRBJ2-5
V: TRBV7-9
D: -
size: few

CDR3: CASSLYTGEEAFF
DNA: TGTGCCAGCAGCTTGTATACAGGAGAGGAAGCTTTCTTT
J: TRBJ1-1
V: TRBV5-6
D: -
size: -

CDR3: CASSRGVRDTQYF
DNA: TGTGCCAGCAGCCGTGGGGTCCGGGATACGCAGTATTTT
J: TRBJ2-3
V: TRBV5-5
D: -
size: few

CDR3: CASSYPLAVQETQYF
DNA: TGTGCCAGCAGTTACCCCCTCGCAGTCCAAGAGACCCAGTACTTC
J: TRBJ2-5
V: TRBV6-5
D: -
size: few

CDR3: CAWSGGVLETQYF
DNA: TGTGCCTGGAGTGGGGGGGTCCTGGAGACCCAGTACTTC
J: TRBJ2-5
V: TRBV30
D: -
size: -

CDR3: CSARAVLAGGTSLYTDTQYF
DNA: TGCAGTGCTAGAGCCGTGCTAGCGGGAGGGACTTCACTGTACACAGATACGCAGTATTTT
J: TRBJ2-3
V: TRBV20-1
D: TRBD2
size: -

CDR3: CASSQPVGDQKTQYF
DNA: TGTGCCAGCAGCCAACCCGTAGGGGATCAAAAGACCCAGTACTTC
J: TRBJ2-5
V: TRBV4-2
D: -
size: few

CDR3: CASSVDSPNEQYF
DNA: TGTGCCAGCAGCGTGGACTCTCCTAACGAGCAGTACTTC
J: TRBJ2-7
V: TRBV7-6
D: -
size: few

CDR3: CATRISGGSYEQYF
DNA: TGTGCCACCAGGATTAGCGGGGGGTCCTACGAGCAGTACTTC
J: TRBJ2-7
V: TRBV15
D: TRBD2
size: few

CDR3: CASSLLGGHGYTF
DNA: TGTGCCAGCAGCTTATTGGGAGGGCATGGCTACACCTTC
J: TRBJ1-2
V: TRBV7-6
D: -
size: few

CDR3: CSVFMTYSYEQYF
DNA: TGCAGCGTTTTTATGACCTACTCCTACGAGCAGTACTTC
J: TRBJ2-7
V: TRBV29-1
D: -
size: -

CDR3: CASARGGRTDTQYF
DNA: TGTGCCAGCGCACGGGGGGGCCGCACAGATACGCAGTATTTT
J: TRBJ2-3
V: TRBV12-3/TRBV12-4
D: TRBD2
size: -

CDR3: CASSGLGRMDEQFF
DNA: TGTGCCAGCAGCGGACTGGGCAGGATGGATGAGCAGTTCTTC
J: TRBJ2-1
V: TRBV27
D: -
size: few

CDR3: CASSFSRDTGELFF
DNA: TGTGCCAGCAGTTTTTCTCGGGACACCGGGGAGCTGTTTTTT
J: TRBJ2-2
V: TRBV12-3/TRBV12-4
D: -
size: many

CDR3: CAIAGSSSYNEQFF
DNA: TGTGCCATAGCGGGGTCAAGCTCCTACAATGAGCAGTTCTTC
J: TRBJ2-1
V: TRBV10-3
D: TRBD2
size: few

CDR3: CASSQDQGLVTGELFF
DNA: TGTGCCAGCAGCCAAGATCAGGGACTAGTGACCGGGGAGCTGTTTTTT
J: TRBJ2-2
V: TRBV4-2
D: TRBD2
size: few

CDR3: CSARGDYGYTF
DNA: TGCAGTGCCCGGGGAGACTATGGCTACACCTTC
J: TRBJ1-2
V: TRBV20-1
D: -
size: -

CDR3: CAWREPGQGTEQYF
DNA: TGTGCCTGGAGGGAGCCGGGACAGGGCACCGAGCAGTACTTC
J: TRBJ2-7
V: TRBV30
D: TRBD1
size: -

CDR3: CASSQDLKSGANVLTF
DNA: TGTGCCAGCAGCCAAGATTTAAAGTCTGGGGCCAACGTCCTGACTTTC
J: TRBJ2-6
V: TRBV4-2
D: -
size: many

CDR3: CAISAQGAGDGYTF
DNA: TGTGCCATCAGTGCTCAGGGGGCTGGAGATGGCTACACCTTC
J: TRBJ1-2
V: TRBV10-3
D: TRBD1
size: -

CDR3: CASSGLAGRSDTQYF
DNA: TGTGCCAGCAGTGGACTAGCGGGGAGATCAGATACGCAGTATTTT
J: TRBJ2-3
V: TRBV6-1
D: TRBD2
size: few

CDR3: CASSLEGSGTKAFF
DNA: TGCGCCAGCAGCTTGGAGGGGTCCGGGACTAAAGCTTTCTTT
J: TRBJ1-1
V: TRBV5-1
D: -
size: -

CDR3: CASRVGQKGNTIYF
DNA: TGCGCCAGCAGGGTGGGACAGAAAGGAAACACCATATATTTT
J: TRBJ1-3
V: TRBV5-1
D: TRBD1
size: many

CDR3: CATSEGQGRGNTIYF
DNA: TGTGCCACCAGTGAAGGACAGGGTCGTGGAAACACCATATATTTT
J: TRBJ1-3
V: TRBV24-1
D: TRBD1
size: few

CDR3: CAWSVKAPGDTEAFF
DNA: TGTGCCTGGAGTGTAAAGGCCCCGGGGGACACTGAAGCTTTCTTT
J: TRBJ1-1
V: TRBV30
D: -
size: once

CDR3: CASSLDGYTDTQYF
DNA: TGTGCCAGCAGTTTAGACGGCTACACAGATACGCAGTATTTT
J: TRBJ2-3
V: TRBV12-3/TRBV12-4
D: -
size: -

CDR3: CASSDSSLFF
DNA: TGCGCCAGCAGTGATAGTTCTTTGTTCTTC
J: TRBJ2-1
V: TRBV10-2
D: -
size: -

CDR3: CASSRGLAGGNEQFF
DNA: TGTGCCAGCAGTAGGGGACTAGCGGGAGGGAATGAGCAGTTCTTC
J: TRBJ2-1
V: TRBV12-3/TRBV12-4
D: TRBD2
size: many

CDR3: CASSLARSGSNQPQHF
DNA: TGTGCCAGCAGTTTAGCCCGGTCAGGGAGCAATCAGCCCCAGCATTTT
J: TRBJ1-5
V: TRBV28
D: -
size: few

CDR3: CASSRARNTGELFF
DNA: TGTGCCAGCAGCCGGGCTAGGAACACCGGGGAGCTGTTTTTT
J: TRBJ2-2
V: TRBV14
D: -
size: few

CDR3: CATRGGLSGELFF
DNA: TGTGCCACCAGGGGAGGGCTGTCCGGGGAGCTGTTTTTT
J: TRBJ2-2
V: TRBV24-1
D: TRBD2
size: few

CDR3: CASSPGGGFDGYTF
DNA: TGTGCCAGCAGCCCTGGGGGGGGTTTCGATGGCTACACCTTC
J: TRBJ1-2
V: TRBV6-5
D: -
size: -

CDR3: CAWSDLYYEQYF
DNA: TGTGCCTGGAGTGATTTGTACTACGAGCAGTACTTC
J: TRBJ2-7
V: TRBV30
D: -
size: -

CDR3: CASSGGGGEKLFF
DNA: TGCGCCAGCAGCGGCGGCGGTGGGGAAAAACTGTTTTTT
J: TRBJ1-4
V: TRBV5-1
D: -
size: -

CDR3: CASSQGPERGYTF
DNA: TGTGCCAGCAGCCAAGGACCGGAGAGGGGCTACACCTTC
J: TRBJ1-2
V: TRBV7-2
D: -
size: many

CDR3: CASSLGPSGEQFF
DNA: TGTGCCAGCAGCTTAGGTCCTAGCGGAGAGCAGTTCTTC
J: TRBJ2-1
V: TRBV7-2
D: TRBD2
size: many

CDR3: CASVVAGTAFF
DNA: TGTGCCAGCGTCGTAGCAGGGACAGCTTTCTTT
J: TRBJ1-1
V: TRBV6-6
D: -
size: -

CDR3: CASSPSGRTRETQYF
DNA: TGTGCCAGCAGCCCCTCGGGGCGAACGCGGGAGACCCAGTACTTC
J: TRBJ2-5
V: TRBV7-8
D: -
size: -

CDR3: CASRDTRGTDTQYF
DNA: TGTGCCAGCAGAGACACCAGGGGCACAGATACGCAGTATTTT
J: TRBJ2-3
V: TRBV12-3/TRBV12-4
D: -
size: -

CDR3: CASSYRQGYQPQHF
DNA: TGTGCCAGCAGTTACCGACAGGGGTATCAGCCCCAGCATTTT
J: TRBJ1-5
V: TRBV6-2/TRBV6-3
D: TRBD1
size: -

CDR3: CASSLFYRKNIQYF
DNA: TGTGCCAGCAGCTTGTTTTACAGAAAAAACATTCAGTACTTC
J: TRBJ2-4
V: TRBV5-8
D: -
size: few

CDR3: CASSTGQSTVGEQYF
DNA: TGTGCCAGTAGTACCGGACAGTCGACCGTGGGCGAGCAGTACTTC
J: TRBJ2-7
V: TRBV19
D: -
size: -